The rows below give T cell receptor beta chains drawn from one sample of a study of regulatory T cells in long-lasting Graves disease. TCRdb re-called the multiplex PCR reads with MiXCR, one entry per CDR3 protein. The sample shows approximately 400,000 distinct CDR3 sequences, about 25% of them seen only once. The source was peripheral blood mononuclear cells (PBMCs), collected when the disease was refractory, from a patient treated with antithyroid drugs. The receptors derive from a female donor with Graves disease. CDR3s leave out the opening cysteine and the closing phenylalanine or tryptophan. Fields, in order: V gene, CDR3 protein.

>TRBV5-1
ASSRDRGPGELF
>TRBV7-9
ASTPANGYYNEQF
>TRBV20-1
SARSGQESGNTIY
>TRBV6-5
ASSSGQGVGNQPQH
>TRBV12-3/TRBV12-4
ASSLARGAGNYGYT
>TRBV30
AWRVDREYGYT
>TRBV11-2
ASSLMTQTGYT
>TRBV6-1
ASQGQGYEKLF
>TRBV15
ATSRSGGGAEQY
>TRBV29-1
SVELQGRPYEQY
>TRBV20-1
SARVSAGSLSQY
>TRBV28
ASSWTETTNEKLF
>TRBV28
ASRGQGDNNEKLF
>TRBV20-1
SAGRPLGEQY
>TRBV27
ASSLSKGFDGYT
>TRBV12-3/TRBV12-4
ASSLAGTGISYNSPLH